One sample yielded the 15 T cell receptor beta chains listed below, sequenced in a study of OX40 agonist ivuxolimab in advanced cancers. TCRdb's copy holds only in-frame clones and misses some; the assay was immunoSEQ multiplex PCR. The sample contains fewer than 100,000 clones, under 85% of which appear only once. The material sequenced was CD4+ or CD8+ T cells sorted from blood, taken in a trial of the OX40 agonist ivuxolimab. These receptor sequences come from an adult with an advanced solid tumor such as melanoma, head and neck, liver or kidney cancer.

V and J are TRBV28 and TRBJ1-5, with a possible D match to TRBD1 (6 bases). The V end was cut by 6 bases, the J end by 2 bases, with 17 bases between. Per germline, CDR1 MDHEN and CDR2 SYDVKM. The CDR3 runs to 16 residues. CDR3 region: CASSPWGAVGNQPQHF. Written as DNA, the CDR3 is TGTGCCAGCAGCCCCTGGGGGGCGGTAGGCAATCAGCCCCAGCATTTT.

The V call is TRBV9, the J call TRBJ2-2; D gene uncertain. Germline V CDR1 and CDR2: SGDLS, YYNGEE. The V gene lost 1 base and the J gene lost 6 bases, with 7 bases spanning the gap. The CDR3 is 13 amino acids. The DNA of the CDR3 is TGTGCCAGCAGCGTACGCTTTTCCGGGGAGCTGTTTTTT. Its protein is CASSVRFSGELFF.

V usage is TRBV5-1 and J usage is TRBJ1-2, with TRBD1 as a possible D gene (5 bases). The CDR3 loop spans 17 amino acids. The germline gives CDR1 SGHRS, CDR2 YFSETQ. With 1 base removed from V and 0 bases from J, the gap between germline ends came to 16 bases. The CDR3 here is CASSLLAGIGANYGYTF. CDR3 bases: TGCGCCAGCAGCTTGCTGGCAGGGATTGGGGCTAACTATGGCTACACCTTC.

This clone has just one count. This rearrangement joins TRBV10-3 to TRBJ1-2; D uncertain. With 2 bases removed from V and 3 bases from J, the gap between germline ends came to 7 bases. CDR3 length equals 13 residues. The germline V gene encodes CDR1 ENHRY and CDR2 SYGVKD. In DNA form, the CDR3 reads TGTGCCATCAGTGAGACCATCGACTATGGCTACACCTTC. Encoded protein: CAISETIDYGYTF.

This clone was found once. V and J are TRBV11-2 and TRBJ1-1; D is unresolved. This CDR3 is built from 15 residues. Trimming removed 5 bases at V and 1 base at J, with 14 bases between. Germline assignment: CDR1 SGHAT and CDR2 FQNNGV. The CDR3 loop reads CASSLRLGGNTEAFF. CDR3 bases: TGTGCCAGCAGCCTGAGACTGGGAGGGAACACTGAAGCTTTCTTT.

This clone was recorded only once. This chain links TRBV10-1 with TRBJ2-3; TRBD2 agrees at 10 bases. The CDR3 has 16 amino acids. Germline assignment: CDR1 WNHNN and CDR2 SYGVQD (reference sequence). V lost 3 bases, J lost 11 bases, and 14 bases stayed unmatched. Here the CDR3 reads CASSDRPAGGPGGQYF. CDR3 bases: TGCGCCAGCAGTGATCGACCAGCGGGAGGGCCCGGGGGGCAGTATTTT.

The chain uses TRBV29-1 and TRBJ1-4; the D is unclear. Trimming took 3 bases from V and 4 from J, leaving 12 bases between them. Germline-derived CDR1 and CDR2 are SQVTM and ANQGSEA. The CDR3 is made up of 14 amino acids. CDR3 sequence reads: CSVDPDGINEKLFF. The CDR3 nucleotides are TGCAGCGTTGACCCGGACGGAATTAATGAAAAACTGTTTTTT.

The chain joins TRBV30 to TRBJ1-2; no firm D call. CDR1 is GTSNPN, CDR2 SVGIG, per germline (reference sequence). Trimming cost V 2 bases and J 2 bases, with 9 bases left between them. The CDR3 has 13 residues. The CDR3 DNA is TGTGCCTGGAGTCAGACGGGGAACTATGGCTACACCTTC. It encodes CAWSQTGNYGYTF.

CDR3 coding DNA: TGTGCCAGCAGGAAGAAGGGACTAGTCTGGAGCACAGATACGCAGTATTTT. This codes for CASRKKGLVWSTDTQYF. The chain has TRBV27 and TRBJ2-3, with TRBD2 matching 8 bases. After removal of 6 bases from V and 0 bases from J, the junction contained 11 bases not matched to a gene. CDR1 and CDR2 (germline): MNHEY, SMNVEV (reference sequence). The CDR3 covers 17 residues.

The chain uses TRBV6-1 and TRBJ1-6; D is unresolved. The CDR3 runs to 13 residues. Germline V lookup: CDR1 MNHNS, CDR2 SASEGT. V lost 2 bases and J 15 bases, leaving 14 bases between the germline ends. CDR3 loop: CASSELRESVLHF. CDR3 DNA: TGTGCCAGCAGTGAATTAAGGGAGAGTGTCCTCCACTTT.

This sequence joins TRBV21-1 and TRBJ1-5; the table's D call, TRBD1, has no DNA check behind it. TRBV21-1 is described as a pseudogene. CDR3 length: 17 residues. CDR3 DNA: TGTGCCAGCAGCAAAGCTGGAAACAGGGGTAATAATCAGCCCCAGCATTTT. Amino acids: CASSKAGNRGNNQPQHF.

V gene TRBV6-6 combines with J gene TRBJ2-2; 8 nucleotides match TRBD1. Germline-derived CDR1 and CDR2 are MNHNY and SVGAGI (reference sequence). The V and J ends lost 5 bases and 3 bases, in that order; junction bases with no gene match: 8. CDR3 length: 16 residues. For the CDR3, the DNA is TGTGCCAGCAGTAGGATATCAGGGGGCGACACCGGGGAGCTGTTTTTT. It specifies CASSRISGGDTGELFF.

The chain uses TRBV6-5 and TRBJ1-2; TRBD1 is a possible D gene (5 bases). Between the trimmed V and J ends, which lost 10 bases and 4 bases, there was a span of 16 bases. The CDR3 is 13 amino acids. CDR1 and CDR2 (germline): MNHEY, SVGAGI. The CDR3 DNA is TGTGCCACCCATCGTCCAGGGTCCTATGGCTACACCTTC. Translation: CATHRPGSYGYTF.

The rearrangement joins TRBV2 to TRBJ1-5, with D possibly being TRBD1 (5 bases). CDR1 is SNHLY, CDR2 FYNNEI, per germline. Trimming removed 6 bases from V and 0 bases from J, with 15 bases in between. This CDR3 contains 16 residues. CDR3 sequence: CASRGRAVNSNQPQHF. CDR3 nucleotides: TGTGCCAGCAGGGGGCGGGCAGTAAATAGCAATCAGCCCCAGCATTTT.

The chain joins TRBV5-4 to TRBJ1-6, with 12 bases lining up with TRBD1. This CDR3 spans 18 amino acids. The junction had 5 bases not matched to a gene; V was cut back by 4 bases and J by 0 bases. Germline V CDR1 and CDR2: SGHNT, YYREEE (reference sequence). CDR3: CASSPGTGGVSYNSPLHF. Written as DNA, the CDR3 is TGTGCCAGCAGCCCAGGGACAGGGGGCGTCTCCTATAATTCACCCCTCCACTTT.